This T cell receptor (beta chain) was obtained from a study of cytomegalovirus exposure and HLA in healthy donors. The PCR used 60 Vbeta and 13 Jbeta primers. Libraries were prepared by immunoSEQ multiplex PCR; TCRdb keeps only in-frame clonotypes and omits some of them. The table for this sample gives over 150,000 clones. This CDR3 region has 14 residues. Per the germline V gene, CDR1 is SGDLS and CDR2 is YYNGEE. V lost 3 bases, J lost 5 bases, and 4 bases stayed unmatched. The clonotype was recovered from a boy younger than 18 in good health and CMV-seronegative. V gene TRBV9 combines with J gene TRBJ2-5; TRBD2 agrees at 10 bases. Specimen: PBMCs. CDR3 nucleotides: TGTGCCAGCAGCGCGCTAGCGGGGGATGAGACCCAGTACTTC. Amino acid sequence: CASSALAGDETQYF.